Listed below are T cell receptor beta chains from one sample, sequenced in a study of shared clonotypes between healthy human individuals. Clones were read by immunoSEQ multiplex PCR, and TCRdb kept only the in-frame ones, dropping some. The sample has about 2 million clones, roughly 94% seen once. Material: naive CD4+ T cells sorted from blood. The receptors derive from a man younger than 35 in good health. CDR3s include the opening cysteine and the closing phenylalanine or tryptophan. A D gene is named only where the DNA matches it firmly. Not all rows give a size; the values are once, few, many and, for expanded clones, a class.

TRBJ2-2	TRBV5-4	TRBD2	once	TGTGCCAGCAGCCAAGGACTAGCGGGAGAGGGACTCACCGGGGAGCTGTTTTTT	CASSQGLAGEGLTGELFF
TRBJ2-7	TRBV27	TRBD1	NA	TGTGCCAGCAGCGTATACAGGGGACAAGAGTACGAGCAGTACTTC	CASSVYRGQEYEQYF
TRBJ2-7	TRBV5-1	TRBD1	NA	TGCGCCAGCAGAAGAACAGGGGGCGCTTCGTACGAGCAGTACTTC	CASRRTGGASYEQYF
TRBJ2-5	TRBV6-5	NA	NA	TGTGCCAGCAGTCCTAATACAGGTTTGGGAGAGACCCAGTACTTC	CASSPNTGLGETQYF
TRBJ1-1	TRBV27	NA	NA	TGTGCCAGCCGGCTTAACAGGGCCACTGAAGCTTTCTTT	CASRLNRATEAFF
TRBJ2-7	TRBV4-1	NA	NA	TGCGCCACCGACCTACTCTACGAGCAGTACTTC	CATDLLYEQYF
TRBJ2-3	TRBV6-1	TRBD2	NA	TGTGCCAGCAGTGAGGGTTGGCTAGCGGGGGCCACAGATACGCAGTATTTT	CASSEGWLAGATDTQYF
TRBJ1-1	TRBV5-1	NA	NA	TGCGCCAGCAGCTTGGTGTCGCAGAACACTGAAGCTTTCTTT	CASSLVSQNTEAFF
TRBJ1-2	TRBV6-5	NA	NA	TGTGCCAGCAGGTCATTAACCGGGGGTAACTATGACTACGCCTTC	CASRSLTGGNYDYAF
TRBJ2-2	TRBV15	NA	NA	TGTGCCACCAGCAGAGTACTAGTCTTAGCAGGGGAGCTGTTTTTT	CATSRVLVLAGELFF
TRBJ2-2	TRBV6-6	TRBD1	NA	TGTGCCAGCAGTTACTCAACAGGGGGCACCGGGGAGCTGTTTTTT	CASSYSTGGTGELFF
TRBJ2-7	TRBV10-1	TRBD2	NA	TGCGCCAGCAGTGTTCGATCTAGCGGGAGCTCTTACGTTTACTTC	CASSVRSSGSSYVYF
TRBJ2-2	TRBV4-1	NA	NA	TGCGCCAGCAGCCAAGAAAGGCCAGGGGTGACCGGGGAGCTGTTTTTT	CASSQERPGVTGELFF
TRBJ1-2	TRBV10-3	NA	few	TGTGCCATCAGTGACAGGAGTGACGGTGGCTACACCTTC	CAISDRSDGGYTF
TRBJ2-1	TRBV11-3	NA	NA	TGTGCCAGCAGCTTATCCTACAATGAGCAGTTCTTC	CASSLSYNEQFF
TRBJ1-2	TRBV18	NA	once	TGTGCCAGCTCACCCAGACAGGCCCTAGGAGGCTACACCTTC	CASSPRQALGGYTF
TRBJ2-6	TRBV5-4	NA	NA	TGTGCCAGCAGCTTGGATGCCGGGGCCAACGTCCTGACTTTC	CASSLDAGANVLTF
TRBJ2-1	TRBV7-9	TRBD1	NA	TGTGCCAGCAGCTCACGGACAGGCGTCGACAATGAGCAGTTCTTC	CASSSRTGVDNEQFF
TRBJ1-2	TRBV30	NA	NA	TGTGCCTGGACACGAGGGGCAGGGGCCTATGGCTACACCTTC	CAWTRGAGAYGYTF
TRBJ2-2	TRBV7-2	NA	NA	TGTGCCAGCAGCTTAGAAAGCCTTAACACCGGGGAGCTGTTTTTT	CASSLESLNTGELFF
TRBJ2-5	TRBV2	TRBD2	NA	TGTGCCAGCAGTGCTAGCGGGGGTCAGGGAGAGACCCAGTACTTC	CASSASGGQGETQYF
TRBJ2-7	TRBV29-1	NA	NA	TGCAGCGCGGGGGGCCAGTACTTGGGCGAGCAGTACTTC	CSAGGQYLGEQYF
TRBJ1-4	TRBV18	NA	once	TGTGCCAGCTCACCTCTCGTCGGGGCGATAGGGAGTGAAAAACTGTTTTTT	CASSPLVGAIGSEKLFF
TRBJ2-7	TRBV11-2	NA	NA	TGTGCCAGCAGCATAGGACCGACACCAAGCCACGAGCAGTACTTC	CASSIGPTPSHEQYF
TRBJ2-7	TRBV11-1	NA	NA	TGTGCCAGCAGCTTAGCGGGGCCTTCCTACGAGCAGTACTTC	CASSLAGPSYEQYF
TRBJ1-4	TRBV25-1	TRBD1	NA	TGTGCCAGCAGTGGGCGACAGGGGGCAACTAATGAAAAACTGTTTTTT	CASSGRQGATNEKLFF
TRBJ1-6	TRBV5-4	TRBD1	NA	TGTGCCAGCAGCCCCGGGACAGCGCATTCACCCCTCCACTTT	CASSPGTAHSPLHF
TRBJ1-1	TRBV5-6	NA	NA	TGTGCCAGCAGCTTGGTACAGCTAAACACTGAAGCTTTCTTT	CASSLVQLNTEAFF
TRBJ1-1	TRBV5-1	NA	NA	TGCGCCAGCGCACTGTCAGGGAACACTGAAGCTTTCTTT	CASALSGNTEAFF
TRBJ2-7	TRBV10-1	NA	NA	TGCGCCAGCGGGACGGCTTTCTACGAGCAGTACTTC	CASGTAFYEQYF
TRBJ2-2	TRBV5-6	TRBD1	NA	TGTGCCAGCACCGGGACAGGAGAGTCCGCCGGGGAGCTGTTTTTT	CASTGTGESAGELFF
TRBJ2-1	TRBV6-1	NA	once	TGTGCCAGCAGATTAGACTACTCCTACAATGAGCAGTTCTTC	CASRLDYSYNEQFF
TRBJ1-2	TRBV18	NA	NA	TGTGCCAGCTCACGGCCGGGCCGGGACTATGGCTACACCTTC	CASSRPGRDYGYTF
TRBJ2-5	TRBV25-1	TRBD1	NA	TGTGCCAGCAGCCTAGGGACAGGGGGCAGGGAGACCCAGTACTTC	CASSLGTGGRETQYF
TRBJ2-7	TRBV5-1	NA	NA	TGCGCCAGCAGCTTGGAACAGATCACTGACGAGCAGTACTTC	CASSLEQITDEQYF
TRBJ2-7	TRBV6-6	NA	NA	TGTGCCAGCGGTTCGGCCTACGAGCAGTACTTC	CASGSAYEQYF
TRBJ2-5	TRBV7-2	TRBD2	once	TGTGCCAGCAGCTTACAAAGCGGGGGGCCTCAAGAGACCCAGTACTTC	CASSLQSGGPQETQYF
TRBJ2-7	TRBV7-9	TRBD2	NA	TGTGCCAGCAGCTTAGCCGGGACTAGCGGGATTGGGGAGCAGTACTTC	CASSLAGTSGIGEQYF
TRBJ1-6	TRBV10-3	NA	NA	TGTGCCTCTCGCCAGGACCCAGAGTTAGATTCACCCCTCCACTTT	CASRQDPELDSPLHF
TRBJ2-5	TRBV5-1	NA	NA	TGCGCCAGCAGCTCGGACGCTTCCGGGGAGACCCAGTACTTC	CASSSDASGETQYF
TRBJ2-7	TRBV9	NA	NA	TGTGCCAGCAGCGTATCCGGGCTGATAAACGAGCAGTACTTC	CASSVSGLINEQYF
TRBJ2-7	TRBV5-6	TRBD2	once	TGTGCCAGCAGCTTGGGCGGGAGCTCCTACGAGCAGTACTTC	CASSLGGSSYEQYF
TRBJ2-6	TRBV30	NA	once	TGTGCCTGGAGTGACCCGTCAGTTTACTCTGGGGCCAACGTCCTGACTTTC	CAWSDPSVYSGANVLTF
TRBJ2-2	TRBV4-1	TRBD1	NA	TGCGCCAGCAGGATTACCATGGGACAGGGAGGGTTATCCGGGGAGCTGTTTTTT	CASRITMGQGGLSGELFF
TRBJ1-3	TRBV11-2	NA	NA	TGTGCCAGCAGCTTAGCCCCAGGGTTTAGCTCTGGAAACACCATATATTTT	CASSLAPGFSSGNTIYF
TRBJ1-6	TRBV9	TRBD1	NA	TGTGCCAGCAGCATCGACAGGGGGCGATTCGTAAGCTCCTATAATTCACCCCTCCACTTT	CASSIDRGRFVSSYNSPLHF
TRBJ1-2	TRBV6-5	NA	NA	TGTGCCAGCAGTTACCGGGGAAATGGCTACACCTTC	CASSYRGNGYTF
TRBJ1-2	TRBV5-1	NA	NA	TGCGCCAGCAGCTTGGATGGTTCTAGTGGCTACACCTTC	CASSLDGSSGYTF
TRBJ2-7	TRBV27	TRBD1	NA	TGTGCCAGCAGTGCCGGGACAGGCTACGAGCAGTACTTC	CASSAGTGYEQYF